Listed below are T cell receptor beta chains from one sample, sequenced in a study of T-cell reconstitution after alpha-beta-depleted transplantation in children. TCRdb re-called the PCR reads through MiXCR, storing one row per CDR3 protein. This table has about 610,000 distinct CDR3 sequences, 10% to 13% appearing once. The input for sequencing was PBMCs from the stem cell graft donor, taken from the stem cell graft. The receptor set was obtained from a human donor who donated a stem cell graft to a child with acute myeloid leukemia. The CDR3 runs from the conserved cysteine through the conserved F or W. The order of the fields is CDR3 length, D gene, V gene, clone size, J gene, CDR3 DNA, CDR3 protein. A D gene is named only where the DNA matches it firmly. The listing skips clone size in some rows; elsewhere it reads once, few, many or a size class.

14,.,TRBV5-1,.,TRBJ2-7,TGCGCCAGCAGCGACACAGGGAGCTCCTACGAGCAGTACTTC,CASSDTGSSYEQYF
14,.,TRBV20-1,few,TRBJ2-1,TGCAGTGCTAGAACCCAGATGCTCCACAATGAGCAGTTCTTC,CSARTQMLHNEQFF
17,.,TRBV5-5,.,TRBJ2-1,TGTGCCAGCAGCTTGGATGGGGGCGGGATTCCGACCCTCCAGCAGTTCTTC,CASSLDGGGIPTLQQFF
14,TRBD1,TRBV2,.,TRBJ2-7,TGTGCCAGCAACACTGGACAGGGGCCCTACGAGCAGTACTTC,CASNTGQGPYEQYF
13,.,TRBV5-1,many,TRBJ1-1,TGCGCCAGCAACAGGGCGATGAACACTGAAGCTTTCTTT,CASNRAMNTEAFF
13,.,TRBV24-1,few,TRBJ2-2,TGTGCCACCAGTCCTTCAATCACCGGGGAGCTGTTTTTT,CATSPSITGELFF
17,TRBD2,TRBV5-1,.,TRBJ2-2,TGCGCCAGCAGCTTGGGTGGGACTAGCGAGTACACCGGGGAGCTGTTTTTT,CASSLGGTSEYTGELFF
16,.,TRBV7-8,.,TRBJ2-1,TGTGCCAGCAGCTTAGTTTGGCGAGGCTCGTACAATGAGCAGTTCTTC,CASSLVWRGSYNEQFF
20,TRBD2,TRBV7-2,many,TRBJ2-2,TGTGCCAGCAGCTCCTTCCCGGGACTAGCGGGAGGAGCGAACACCGGGGAGCTGTTTTTT,CASSSFPGLAGGANTGELFF
15,.,TRBV12-3/TRBV12-4,few,TRBJ1-5,TGTGCCAGCAGCACCCATTCTATACAAGATCAGCCCCAGCATTTT,CASSTHSIQDQPQHF
14,.,TRBV12-3/TRBV12-4,many,TRBJ2-2,TGTGCCAGCAGGTCTATCAGGGACACCGGGGAGCTGTTTTTT,CASRSIRDTGELFF
15,TRBD1,TRBV28,.,TRBJ1-5,TGTGCCAGCAGTTACGGGACAGGGCGCAATCAGCCCCAGCATTTT,CASSYGTGRNQPQHF
14,TRBD2,TRBV7-9,many,TRBJ2-1,TGTGCCAGCAGCTTCCTAGCGGAGTACAATGAGCAGTTCTTC,CASSFLAEYNEQFF
15,.,TRBV20-1,.,TRBJ2-7,TGCAGTGCCCCTCGGACCCGGAATGTGGCGAACGAGCAGTACTTC,CSAPRTRNVANEQYF
16,TRBD2,TRBV7-2,.,TRBJ2-1,TGTGCCAGCAGCTTAGCACTAGCGGGAGTGGGGGTTGAGCAGTTCTTC,CASSLALAGVGVEQFF
14,TRBD2,TRBV7-8,.,TRBJ2-7,TGTGCCAGCAGCTTAGAACTAGCGGGAAACGAGCACTACTTC,CASSLELAGNEHYF
16,TRBD1,TRBV24-1,few,TRBJ2-1,TGTGCCACCAGCGACCTCGGGACAGGGTCGGGGCATGAGCAGTTCTTC,CATSDLGTGSGHEQFF
15,.,TRBV4-1,many,TRBJ2-3,TGCGCCAGCAGCCCCATTAAGGTTACCGGGGATACGCAGTATTTT,CASSPIKVTGDTQYF
15,TRBD1,TRBV6-1,.,TRBJ1-2,TGTGCCAGCAGTGAGGGGACAGGGGAATACTATGGCTACACCTTC,CASSEGTGEYYGYTF
14,TRBD1,TRBV5-1,few,TRBJ1-6,TGCGCCAGCAGTCACGGGACAGGGAATTCACCCCTCCACTTT,CASSHGTGNSPLHF
14,TRBD1,TRBV29-1,.,TRBJ2-5,TGCAGCGTTGTGATCCAGGGGGCAGGGGAGACCCAGTACTTC,CSVVIQGAGETQYF
17,.,TRBV18,few,TRBJ2-3,TGTGCCAGCTCACCACCGAGCCGGATCCCTAGCACAGATACGCAGTATTTT,CASSPPSRIPSTDTQYF
16,TRBD2,TRBV20-1,.,TRBJ2-7,TGCAGTGCTAGATTCCGTGGGGGTAGCGGGGGGTACGAGCAGTACTTC,CSARFRGGSGGYEQYF
16,.,TRBV7-9,few,TRBJ2-4,TGTGCCAGCAGCGCCGACAGCCCGCGGGCCAAAAACATTCAGTACTTC,CASSADSPRAKNIQYF
15,.,TRBV27,.,TRBJ2-3,TGTGCCAGCAGTTTAAGGGGCGGGATGGCAGATACGCAGTATTTT,CASSLRGGMADTQYF
12,.,TRBV7-9,many,TRBJ1-1,TGTGCCAGCAGCAACCAGAACACTGAAGCTTTCTTT,CASSNQNTEAFF
14,.,TRBV4-3,few,TRBJ2-7,TGCGCCAGCAGCCGCCACAGTGGGGGTTACGAGCAGTACTTC,CASSRHSGGYEQYF
14,.,TRBV7-2,.,TRBJ1-2,TGTGCCAGCAGCGCAAAAGGGCTTCACTATGGCTACACCTTC,CASSAKGLHYGYTF
13,.,TRBV5-4,few,TRBJ2-7,TGTGCCACCAAGCGGCCCAGCTCCTACGAGCAGTACTTC,CATKRPSSYEQYF
13,.,TRBV29-1,.,TRBJ2-1,TGCAGCGTTGACCGGGGGTTTTACAATGAGCAGTTCTTC,CSVDRGFYNEQFF
16,TRBD2,TRBV30,few,TRBJ2-3,TGTGCCTGTCTGCGGGGGACCTTCCTATACACAGATACGCAGTATTTT,CACLRGTFLYTDTQYF
15,TRBD2,TRBV5-1,many,TRBJ2-5,TGCGCCAGCAGCACGACTAGCGGGAGGTTTGAGACCCAGTACTTC,CASSTTSGRFETQYF
14,TRBD2,TRBV20-1,.,TRBJ2-7,TGCAGTGCTCTCCCGGGACTAGCGGACTACGAGCAGTACTTC,CSALPGLADYEQYF
15,TRBD1,TRBV7-9,few,TRBJ2-7,TGTGCCAGCAGCAACATCCGGGACAGCTCCTACGAGCAGTACTTC,CASSNIRDSSYEQYF
15,TRBD2,TRBV29-1,.,TRBJ2-2,TGCAGCGTGGGGGCACTAGCGGGAGGCATCGGGGAGCTGTTTTTT,CSVGALAGGIGELFF